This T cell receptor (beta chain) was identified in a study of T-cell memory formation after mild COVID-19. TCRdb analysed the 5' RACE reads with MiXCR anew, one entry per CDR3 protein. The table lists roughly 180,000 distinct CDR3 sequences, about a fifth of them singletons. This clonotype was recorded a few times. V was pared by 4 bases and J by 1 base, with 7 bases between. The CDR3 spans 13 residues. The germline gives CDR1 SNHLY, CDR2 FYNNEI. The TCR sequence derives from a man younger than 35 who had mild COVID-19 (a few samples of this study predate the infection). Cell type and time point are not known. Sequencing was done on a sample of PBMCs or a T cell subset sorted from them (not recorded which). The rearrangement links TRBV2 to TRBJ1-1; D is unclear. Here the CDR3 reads CASSVLGNTEAFF. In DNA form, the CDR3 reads TGTGCCAGCAGTGTTTTGGGGAACACTGAAGCTTTCTTT.